This TCR beta chain comes out of a study of PD-L1 blockade in urothelial cancer. The overall study: Males with bladder-origin urothelial cancer constituted about 85% of the 29 patients. Analyses used blood from 3 weeks (second dose) and 6 weeks after treatment start.

Germline values: CDR1 SGHVS, CDR2 FQNEAQ. The CDR3 is made up of 14 amino acids. Every PCR was spiked with synthetic TCR analog templates. Produced via immunoSEQ multiplex PCR; TCRdb's table is partial and in-frame only. The data show about 39,000 clones, roughly 82% seen once. Concerning this clone itself: At one boundary the junction diverges from the germline segment, which might be a read error.

Time point noted: peripheral blood 6 weeks after treatment start. Anywhere from 1 to 8 samples came from each patient, spanning pretreatment and on-treatment. V is TRBV7-8 and J is TRBJ1-2, with a possible D match to TRBD1 (6 bases). The sample in question was PBMCs, obtained around atezolizumab (anti-PD-L1) treatment. The receptor was isolated from a man aged 40-50 years with urothelial cancer. Here the CDR3 reads CASSSRAGTPEGGF. The CDR3 nucleotides read TGTGCCAGCAGCTCGCGAGCCGGGACACCGGAAGGTGGCTTC.